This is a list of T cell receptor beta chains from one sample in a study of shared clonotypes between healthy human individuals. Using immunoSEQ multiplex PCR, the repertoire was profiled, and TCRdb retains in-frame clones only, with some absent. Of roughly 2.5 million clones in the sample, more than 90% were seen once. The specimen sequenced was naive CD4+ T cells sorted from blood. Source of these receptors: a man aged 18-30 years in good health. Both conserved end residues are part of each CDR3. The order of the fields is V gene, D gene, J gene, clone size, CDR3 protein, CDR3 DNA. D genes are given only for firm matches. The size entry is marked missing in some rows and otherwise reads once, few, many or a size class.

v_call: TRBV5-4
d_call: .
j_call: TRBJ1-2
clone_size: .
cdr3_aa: CASSLYSTNYGYTF
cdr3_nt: TGTGCCAGCAGCTTGTACAGCACTAACTATGGCTACACCTTC

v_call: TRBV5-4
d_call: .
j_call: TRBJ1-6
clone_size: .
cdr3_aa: CASSLSGASYNSPLHF
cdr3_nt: TGTGCCAGCAGCTTGTCAGGGGCCTCCTATAATTCACCCCTCCACTTT

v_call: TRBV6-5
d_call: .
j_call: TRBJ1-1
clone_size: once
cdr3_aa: CASSRSRDTEAFF
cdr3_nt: TGTGCCAGCAGCCGAAGTAGGGACACTGAAGCTTTCTTT

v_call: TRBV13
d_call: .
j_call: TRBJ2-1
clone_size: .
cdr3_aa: CASSPDTGIYSYNEQFF
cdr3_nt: TGTGCCAGCAGCCCCGATACAGGGATTTACTCCTACAATGAGCAGTTCTTC

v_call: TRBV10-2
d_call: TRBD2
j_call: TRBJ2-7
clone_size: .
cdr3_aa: CASTDGGEMRQYF
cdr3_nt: TGCGCCAGCACCGACGGGGGGGAGATGCGGCAGTACTTC

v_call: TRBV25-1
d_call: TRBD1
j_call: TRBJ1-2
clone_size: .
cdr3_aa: CASRDRENGYTF
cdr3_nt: TGTGCCAGCAGGGACAGGGAGAATGGCTACACCTTC

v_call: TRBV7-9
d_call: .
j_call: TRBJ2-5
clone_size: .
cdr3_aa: CASSTQGLQETQYF
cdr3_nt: TGTGCCAGCAGCACCCAGGGACTCCAAGAGACCCAGTACTTC

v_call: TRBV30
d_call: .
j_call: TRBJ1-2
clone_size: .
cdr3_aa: CAWSQALNYGYTF
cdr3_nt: TGTGCCTGGAGTCAGGCCTTAAACTATGGCTACACCTTC

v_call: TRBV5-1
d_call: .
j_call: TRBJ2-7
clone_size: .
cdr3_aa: CASGTEPVYEQYF
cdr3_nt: TGCGCCAGCGGCACGGAGCCAGTCTACGAGCAGTACTTC

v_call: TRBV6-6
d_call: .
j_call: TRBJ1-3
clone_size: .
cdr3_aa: CASSFDRKAGGNTIYF
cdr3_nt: TGTGCCAGCAGTTTCGACCGGAAAGCGGGCGGAAACACCATATATTTT

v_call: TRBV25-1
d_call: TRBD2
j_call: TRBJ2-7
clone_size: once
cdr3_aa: CASRGTTSGGATYEQYF
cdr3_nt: TGTGCCAGCCGGGGGACGACTAGCGGGGGAGCGACCTACGAGCAGTACTTC

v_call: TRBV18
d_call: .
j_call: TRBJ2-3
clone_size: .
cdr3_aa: CASSSILPLGDTQYF
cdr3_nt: TGTGCCAGCTCGTCGATATTACCGTTGGGGGATACGCAGTATTTT

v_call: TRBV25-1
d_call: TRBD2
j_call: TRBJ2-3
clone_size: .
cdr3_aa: CASNGGGSTDTQYF
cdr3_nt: TGTGCCAGCAACGGGGGGGGTAGCACAGATACGCAGTATTTT

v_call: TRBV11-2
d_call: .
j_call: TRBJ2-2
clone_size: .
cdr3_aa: CASSLTYNTGELFF
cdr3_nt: TGTGCCAGCAGCTTAACGTACAACACCGGGGAGCTGTTTTTT

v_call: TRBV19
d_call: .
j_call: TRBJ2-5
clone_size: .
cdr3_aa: CASSIAQQETQYF
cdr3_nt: TGTGCCAGTAGTATAGCACAGCAAGAGACCCAGTACTTC

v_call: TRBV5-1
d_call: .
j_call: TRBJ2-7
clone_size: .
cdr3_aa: CASSLGGSRISSYEQYF
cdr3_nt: TGCGCCAGCAGCTTGGGGGGTTCGCGGATCAGTTCCTACGAGCAGTACTTC

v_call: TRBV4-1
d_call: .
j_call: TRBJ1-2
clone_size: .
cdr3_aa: CASSRSDTGGYTF
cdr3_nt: TGCGCCAGCAGCCGATCAGACACGGGAGGCTACACCTTC